Below are 19 T cell receptor beta chains sequenced from a single sample in a study of blood T cell repertoires in COVID-19. Repertoires were generated with immunoSEQ multiplex PCR, while TCRdb's copy carries only in-frame clones and drops some. The sample includes 150,000 to 200,000 clones, around 87% of them seen just once. Material for sequencing was peripheral blood. These receptors were taken from a man in his late teens or twenties with acute or convalescent COVID-19.

The genes are TRBV25-1 and TRBJ1-1, with TRBD1 as a possible D gene (6 bases). The V gene's germline CDR1 is MGHDK and CDR2 SYGVNS. CDR3 size: 17 residues. The V end was cut by 3 bases, the J end by 0 bases, with 17 bases between. For the CDR3, the DNA is TGTGCCAGCAGTGATGGTTATGTTAGGGGGTTGAACACTGAAGCTTTCTTT. This codes for CASSDGYVRGLNTEAFF.

This clone has just one count. J is TRBJ1-1 and V is TRBV30, with 7 bases lining up with TRBD1. This CDR3 has 15 residues. The V gene end was trimmed by 0 bases and the J gene end by 5 bases; junction bases not matched to a gene: 9. Looked up from germline, CDR1 is GTSNPN and CDR2 is SVGIG (reference sequence). Here the CDR3 reads CAWSVRRQGKTEAFF. Written as DNA, the CDR3 is TGTGCCTGGAGTGTACGCAGACAGGGAAAAACTGAAGCTTTCTTT.

The chain employs TRBV7-9 and TRBJ2-1; 7 positions agree with TRBD1. The CDR3 has 14 amino acids. Germline CDR1 SEHNR, CDR2 FQNEAQ (reference sequence). Germline trimming cut 5 bases from V and 7 bases from J; bases unmatched to any gene: 8. CDR3 DNA sequence: TGTGCCAGCAGCATGGTGACAGGGTGGAATGAGCAGTTCTTC. This translates into CASSMVTGWNEQFF.

V gene TRBV5-6 combines with J gene TRBJ2-3, with 8 bases fitting TRBD2. The CDR3 spans 15 residues. The J segment lost 4 bases and the V segment lost 1 base, leaving 5 bases of the junction unmatched. In germline, CDR1 is SGHDT, CDR2 YYEEEE. In nucleotides, the CDR3 is TGTGCCAGCAGCTTGCCCGGGGGGGTGGCAGATACGCAGTATTTT. Amino acid sequence: CASSLPGGVADTQYF.

The chain employs TRBV7-2 and TRBJ2-1; 12 bases are a match to TRBD2. V lost 2 bases and J lost 7; bases outside the gene matches: 3. Germline V gene data show CDR1 as SGHTA and CDR2 as FQGNSA. The CDR3 has 15 residues. CDR3 protein: CASSLLAGGLNEQFF. The CDR3 DNA sequence: TGTGCCAGCAGCTTACTAGCGGGGGGGCTTAATGAGCAGTTCTTC.

V and J are TRBV11-2 and TRBJ1-6, with 10 positions matching TRBD1. Looked up from germline, CDR1 is SGHAT and CDR2 is FQNNGV. The CDR3 totals 15 residues. Germline trimming cut 6 bases from V and 8 bases from J; bases unmatched to any gene: 7. CDR3 sequence reads: CASRRPGQGYSPLHF. CDR3 DNA sequence: TGTGCCAGCAGACGACCGGGACAGGGGTATTCACCCCTCCACTTT.

This chain connects TRBV5-5 to TRBJ1-1; 9 bases match TRBD1. The V gene's germline CDR1 is SGHKS and CDR2 YYEKEE (reference sequence). The CDR3 is made up of 15 amino acids. J lost 4 bases, V lost 2 bases, and 6 bases had no gene match. The CDR3 bases are TGTGCCAGCAGCTTCACAGGGGGCATGGGCACTGAAGCTTTCTTT. This sequence encodes CASSFTGGMGTEAFF.

This clone was recorded only once. The chain links TRBV28 to TRBJ1-1, with D perhaps matching TRBD1 (5 bases). This CDR3 has 13 amino acids. V was shortened by 6 bases and J by 3 bases, with 11 bases between the two germline ends. The germline CDR1 and CDR2 sequences are MDHEN and SYDVKM. The CDR3 reads CASSQGLDTEAFF. In nucleotides, the CDR3 is TGTGCCAGCAGCCAGGGTTTGGACACTGAAGCTTTCTTT. Supplemented by reference TRBV28 and TRBJ1-1, the full variable domain reads DVKVTQSSRYLVKRTGEKVFLECVQDMDHENMFWYRQDPGLGLRLIYFSYDVKMKEKGDIPEGYSVSREKKERFSLILESASTNQTSMYLCASSQGLDTEAFFGQGTRLTVV.

The rearrangement links TRBV23-1 to TRBJ1-5, with 8 bases aligning to TRBD1. TRBV23-1 is classed as an ORF, of uncertain function. The CDR3 runs 16 residues. V lost 2 bases and J lost 2; bases outside the gene matches: 5. CDR3 bases: TGCGCCAGCAGTCAAACCGGGACAGGAGGCAATCAGCCCCAGCATTTT. Translating gives CASSQTGTGGNQPQHF.

The chain recombines TRBV7-8 with TRBJ1-1; D gene unclear. V dropped 0 bases and J dropped 0 bases, with 5 bases sitting between them. This CDR3 has 14 residues. From germline, CDR1 is SGHVS and CDR2 FQNEAQ. The CDR3 loop is CASSLATLNTEAFF. Written as DNA, the CDR3 is TGTGCCAGCAGCTTAGCCACACTGAACACTGAAGCTTTCTTT.

This rearrangement joins TRBV18 to TRBJ1-5, with D possibly TRBD1 on 6 matching bases. The germline V gene encodes CDR1 KGHSH and CDR2 LQKENI. CDR3 size: 15 residues. V was shortened by 6 bases and J by 7 bases, with 19 bases between the two germline ends. The CDR3 here is CASSRSSGEGQPQHF. CDR3 coding DNA: TGTGCCAGCTCGAGGTCCTCAGGGGAGGGACAGCCCCAGCATTTT.

J is TRBJ2-1 and V is TRBV5-1; TRBD1 agrees at 7 bases. From germline, CDR1 is SGHRS and CDR2 YFSETQ. This CDR3 is built from 15 residues. The ends lost 0 bases at V and 3 bases at J; junction bases unmatched: 3. The CDR3 DNA reads TGCGCCAGCAGCTTGGAACAGGGGCGCTACAATGAGCAGTTCTTC. Translation: CASSLEQGRYNEQFF.

Written as DNA, the CDR3 is TGTGCCAGCAGTACCCGGCGGGCCATGAACACTGAAGCTTTCTTT. Protein product: CASSTRRAMNTEAFF. The V gene is TRBV6-5, the J gene TRBJ1-1, with D hard to call. V lost 5 bases, J lost 0 bases, and 13 bases lay in between. CDR3 length: 15 residues. CDR1 and CDR2 from the germline V gene are MNHEY and SVGAGI.

This chain joins TRBV5-1 and TRBJ1-2; 8 positions match TRBD1. Germline V CDR1 and CDR2: SGHRS, YFSETQ. V was clipped by 4 bases and J by 2 bases; unmatched bases: 4. The CDR3 has 14 amino acids. DNA of the CDR3: TGCGCCAGCAGCGAGACAGGGGCCAACTATGGCTACACCTTC. This gives the protein CASSETGANYGYTF.

The V and J genes are TRBV6-5 and TRBJ1-1; possible D gene TRBD1, 5 bases. This CDR3 has 14 residues. The germline CDR1 and CDR2 sequences are MNHEY and SVGAGI. Deletions cut 5 bases from V and 4 bases from J, with 14 bases between. CDR3 residues: CASSHSGGGTEAFF. The CDR3 DNA sequence: TGTGCCAGCAGTCATTCGGGGGGGGGCACTGAAGCTTTCTTT.

The V and J genes are TRBV20-1 and TRBJ1-6; D uncertain. V shed 3 bases and J shed 4 bases, with 10 bases lying between them. The CDR3 runs 14 residues. In germline, CDR1 is DFQATT, CDR2 SNEGSKA (reference sequence). In DNA form, the CDR3 reads TGCAGTGCTAGTTCCACAGCTTATAATTCACCCCTCCACTTT. This codes for CSASSTAYNSPLHF.

The genes are TRBV7-8 and TRBJ1-1; 8 nucleotides align to TRBD1. CDR1 and CDR2 from the germline V gene are SGHVS and FQNEAQ. The CDR3 is 14 residues long. J was trimmed by 4 bases and V by 5 bases; bases with no gene match: 6. The CDR3 DNA follows: TGTGCCAGCAGCCCGGGACAGGTTGGCACTGAAGCTTTCTTT. Protein sequence: CASSPGQVGTEAFF. The whole variable domain, filled in from reference TRBV7-8 and TRBJ1-1, reads GAGVSQSPRYKVAKRGQDVALRCDPISGHVSLFWYQQALGQGPEFLTYFQNEAQLDKSGLPSDRFFAERPEGSVSTLKIQRTQQEDSAVYLCASSPGQVGTEAFFGQGTRLTVV.

J is TRBJ2-1 and V is TRBV24-1; TRBD1 agrees at 10 bases. The CDR3 length is 16 residues. Germline CDR1 reads KGHDR; CDR2 reads SFDVKD. V trimming: 1 base; J trimming: 3 bases; junction bases outside the gene matches: 2. The CDR3 sequence is CATSDLGTGDYNEQFF. CDR3 DNA: TGTGCCACCAGTGATTTAGGGACAGGGGACTACAATGAGCAGTTCTTC.

The chain links TRBV6-6 to TRBJ2-5, with a tentative D call TRBD1 (7 bases). Trimming removed 5 bases at V and 0 bases at J, with 19 bases between. CDR3 size: 17 residues. Germline loops: CDR1 MNHNY, CDR2 SVGAGI (reference sequence). CDR3 region: CASSPLVQGGNQETQYF. The CDR3 DNA follows: TGTGCCAGCAGTCCCCTCGTCCAGGGGGGCAACCAAGAGACCCAGTACTTC.